Reported below is one T cell receptor beta chain. Its antigen is unidentified. In germline, CDR1 is LNHDA, CDR2 SQIVND (reference sequence). The CDR3 is made up of 14 amino acids. Deletions cut 5 bases from V and 5 bases from J, with 12 bases between. This specimen belongs to a study of T cell responses to AZD1222 COVID-19 vaccine. Study-level points and caveats: Sampling that yielded the repertoires occurred only after the peak T cell response.

This table comes from immunoSEQ multiplex PCR, and its TCRdb copy is limited to in-frame clones, with some not included. The table records fewer than 100,000 clones, 87% of them present only once. Pooled samples include second doses given at about 4 or 12 weeks. The V and J genes are TRBV19 and TRBJ2-2; perhaps TRBD2 as D (5 bases). This clonotype originated in an adult who received the AZD1222 COVID-19 vaccine. The source material was peripheral blood, sampled 28 days after the second AZD1222 dose. The CDR3: CASSFADWTGELFF. The CDR3 region has the DNA TGTGCCAGTAGTTTCGCGGACTGGACCGGGGAGCTGTTTTTT.